This paragraph reports one T cell receptor beta chain. Its antigen is undetermined. Libraries were prepared by immunoSEQ multiplex PCR; TCRdb keeps only in-frame clonotypes and omits some of them. This table holds roughly 2.1 million clones, around 93% found once. CDR1 is SGDLS, CDR2 YYNGEE, per germline. V dropped 4 bases and J dropped 2 bases, with 13 bases sitting between them. The CDR3 is 14 amino acids. This entry comes from a study of shared clonotypes between healthy human individuals. Study details: Each donor's CD4 naive and CD4 memory cells filled three plates apiece, CD8 naive two, and CD8 memory one. Study-level results: Generation of non-shared clonotypes was less probable than generation of clonotypes shared by all four donors.

CD45RO-negative CD8 cells positively selected for CCR7 made up the naive population, which excluded terminally differentiated effector memory CD45RA+ cells. The origin of this receptor is a man between 18 and 29 years old in good health. Some clones in this sample may be carry-over from other donors' samples. This chain uses TRBV9 with TRBJ2-7; unclear D gene. Sequencing was performed on naive CD8+ T cells from PBMCs. CDR3 in DNA: TGTGCCAGCAGCTCCCCTGGAGCTCCCTACGAGCAGTACTTC. Amino acid sequence: CASSSPGAPYEQYF.